One and the same sample provided the 29 T cell receptor beta chains below, sequenced in a study of shared clonotypes between healthy human individuals. Sequencing was performed with immunoSEQ multiplex PCR; in TCRdb, only in-frame clones are kept and a portion is missing. The sample yields about 2 million clones, 85% to 95% seen once. Sequenced sample: naive CD4+ T cells sorted from blood. As for subset: CD45RA+ positively selected. These receptors all come from a man between 18 and 29 years old in good health.

This clone was seen only once. The chain carries TRBV7-2 and TRBJ2-7; D might be TRBD2 (5 bases). This CDR3 is 16 amino acids long. Germline V lookup: CDR1 SGHTA, CDR2 FQGNSA. V was clipped by 5 bases and J by 1 base, with 18 bases between them. CDR3 amino acids: CASSPFGLSKSYEQYF. CDR3 nucleotide sequence: TGTGCCAGCAGCCCCTTCGGACTTAGCAAATCCTACGAGCAGTACTTC. Based on the CDR3 plus reference TRBV7-2 and TRBJ2-7, the full variable domain is GAGVSQSPSNKVTEKGKDVELRCDPISGHTALYWYRQSLGQGLEFLIYFQGNSAPDKSGLPSDRFSAERTGGSVSTLTIQRTQQEDSAVYLCASSPFGLSKSYEQYFGPGTRLTVT.

J is TRBJ2-4 and V is TRBV5-1, with a possible D match to TRBD2 (5 bases). There are 14 residues in the CDR3. From germline, CDR1 is SGHRS and CDR2 YFSETQ. The germline V and J ends were trimmed by 5 bases and 0 bases, with 9 bases remaining between them. The CDR3 nucleotides are TGCGCCAGCAGAACCGGGGAAGCCAAAAACATTCAGTACTTC. Translated, it gives CASRTGEAKNIQYF.

Concerning this clone: This sample includes further DNA sequences coding for the same CDR3. The chain employs TRBV5-1 and TRBJ2-2; unclear D gene. CDR1 and CDR2 from the germline V gene are SGHRS and YFSETQ. The CDR3 is made up of 15 amino acids. Deletions cut 0 bases from V and 0 bases from J, with 6 bases between. CDR3 in amino acids: CASSLDRANTGELFF. In DNA form, the CDR3 reads TGCGCCAGCAGCTTGGACCGAGCGAACACCGGGGAGCTGTTTTTT. Full variable domain (outside the CDR3, taken from reference TRBV5-1 and TRBJ2-2): KAGVTQTPRYLIKTRGQQVTLSCSPISGHRSVSWYQQTPGQGLQFLFEYFSETQRNKGNFPGRFSGRQFSNSRSEMNVSTLELGDSALYLCASSLDRANTGELFFGEGSRLTVL.

The chain uses TRBV5-1 and TRBJ2-2, with TRBD2 as a possible D gene (6 bases). The CDR3 runs 17 residues. Trimming cost V 0 bases and J 0 bases, with 12 bases left between them. Germline-derived CDR1 and CDR2 are SGHRS and YFSETQ. The CDR3 loop is CASSLVGGKANTGELFF. Written as DNA, the CDR3 is TGCGCCAGCAGCTTGGTTGGGGGGAAGGCGAACACCGGGGAGCTGTTTTTT.

The table lists this clone with a count of one. The chain employs TRBV7-3 and TRBJ2-5; unclear D gene. The CDR3 is 14 residues long. Germline V gene sequence: CDR1 SGHTA, CDR2 FQGTGA. V was trimmed by 3 bases and J by 0 bases, leaving 8 bases between them. The CDR3 spells CASSFRPHQETQYF. Written as DNA, the CDR3 is TGTGCCAGCAGCTTCAGGCCCCACCAAGAGACCCAGTACTTC.

V gene TRBV2 combines with J gene TRBJ2-7; no clear D. This CDR3 region has 12 residues. The germline CDR1 and CDR2 sequences are SNHLY and FYNNEI. CDR3 DNA: TGTGCAAGTCGCAGGCAGAGCTACGAGCAGTACTTC. Translation: CASRRQSYEQYF. Looking up the rest from reference TRBV2 and TRBJ2-7 gives the full variable domain: EPEVTQTPSHQVTQMGQEVILRCVPISNHLYFYWYRQILGQKVEFLVSFYNNEISEKSEIFDDQFSVERPDGSNFTLKIRSTKLEDSAMYFCASRRQSYEQYFGPGTRLTVT.

The chain couples TRBV30 to TRBJ2-7, with 9 bases matching TRBD1. CDR3 length: 13 amino acids. V shed 7 bases, J shed 4 bases, and the junction held 8 bases outside the gene matches. Germline CDR1 GTSNPN, CDR2 SVGIG (reference sequence). CDR3 DNA sequence: TGTGCCTACGCGGACAGGGGAGCATACGAGCAGTACTTC. Translated: CAYADRGAYEQYF. The entire variable domain, with the rest obtained from reference TRBV30 and TRBJ2-7, is as follows: SQTIHQWPATLVQPVGSPLSLECTVEGTSNPNLYWYRQAAGRGLQLLFYSVGIGQISSEVPQNLSASRPQDRQFILSSKKLLLSDSGFYLCAYADRGAYEQYFGPGTRLTVT.

This chain links TRBV27 with TRBJ2-7; D tentatively fits TRBD1 or TRBD2 (6 bases each). V was clipped by 5 bases and J by 2 bases, with 13 bases between them. The length of the CDR3 is 14 residues. Germline V CDR1 and CDR2: MNHEY, SMNVEV (reference sequence). The DNA of the CDR3 is TGTGCCAGCAGTGGCGGAGGGGGGCCCTACGAGCAGTACTTC. This encodes CASSGGGGPYEQYF.

V is TRBV28 and J is TRBJ2-7; no firm D call. The ends were cut back, 5 bases at V and 5 bases at J, with 16 bases in the middle. This CDR3 has 14 residues. In germline, CDR1 is MDHEN, CDR2 SYDVKM. The CDR3 here is CASSPNVQRHEQYF. The CDR3, as DNA: TGTGCCAGCAGTCCCAACGTCCAACGCCACGAGCAGTACTTC.

The gene calls are TRBV27 and TRBJ2-7; 7 positions match TRBD2. V shed 3 bases, J shed 4 bases, and the junction held 9 bases outside the gene matches. This CDR3 is 15 amino acids long. Germline CDR1 and CDR2: MNHEY and SMNVEV (reference sequence). CDR3 in DNA: TGTGCCAGCAGTTTTTACCCTAGCGGAGAGTACGAGCAGTACTTC. This translates into CASSFYPSGEYEQYF.

The genes are TRBV30 and TRBJ2-7; possible D gene TRBD1, 6 bases. The CDR3 covers 12 residues. V lost 5 bases and J 5 bases, leaving 13 bases between the germline ends. In germline, CDR1 is GTSNPN, CDR2 SVGIG (reference sequence). In DNA form, the CDR3 reads TGTGCCTGGTCCGCAGGGGCCCACGAGCAGTACTTC. Translated: CAWSAGAHEQYF.

The chain joins TRBV2 to TRBJ1-1; D ambiguous. Trimming cost V 3 bases and J 1 base, with 9 bases left between them. This CDR3 is 14 amino acids long. Per germline, CDR1 SNHLY and CDR2 FYNNEI. The CDR3 sequence is CASSDRRANTEAFF. The CDR3 DNA is TGTGCCAGCAGTGACCGACGCGCGAACACTGAAGCTTTCTTT. Combining the CDR3 with reference TRBV2 and TRBJ1-1 gives the whole variable domain EPEVTQTPSHQVTQMGQEVILRCVPISNHLYFYWYRQILGQKVEFLVSFYNNEISEKSEIFDDQFSVERPDGSNFTLKIRSTKLEDSAMYFCASSDRRANTEAFFGQGTRLTVV.

The rearrangement links TRBV9 to TRBJ2-2; the match to TRBD2 covers 7 bases. The germline V gene has CDR1 SGDLS and CDR2 YYNGEE. V was clipped by 0 bases and J by 2 bases; unmatched bases: 4. This CDR3 has 16 amino acids. The CDR3 is CASSVEASGNTGELFF. The CDR3 DNA is TGTGCCAGCAGCGTAGAAGCTAGCGGAAACACCGGGGAGCTGTTTTTT.

CDR3 sequence reads: CASSVDHYTEAFF. DNA of the CDR3: TGTGCCAGCAGCGTAGATCACTACACTGAAGCTTTCTTT. The genes are TRBV9 and TRBJ1-1; D is ambiguous. V lost 0 bases to trimming and J lost 3 bases, with 6 bases between them. CDR3 length: 13 residues. The V gene's germline CDR1 is SGDLS and CDR2 YYNGEE. The full variable domain, its missing parts supplied by reference TRBV9 and TRBJ1-1, is DSGVTQTPKHLITATGQRVTLRCSPRSGDLSVYWYQQSLDQGLQFLIQYYNGEERAKGNILERFSAQQFPDLHSELNLSSLELGDSALYFCASSVDHYTEAFFGQGTRLTVV.

Comment on this clone: At one of its ends the junction is not consistent with the germline gene, which may arise from a read error. The chain combines TRBV7-2 with TRBJ1-5; D perhaps matches TRBD1 (6 bases). The CDR3 runs to 15 residues. Germline V gene lookup returns CDR1 SGHTA and CDR2 FQGNSA. The CDR3 DNA follows: TGTGCCAGCAGCCCCCGGGGTGGGGGCAAACAGCCCCAGCATTTT. It specifies CASSPRGGGKQPQHF.

This chain connects TRBV11-2 to TRBJ2-7; D call uncertain. The CDR3 sequence is 15 residues long. Per germline, CDR1 SGHAT and CDR2 FQNNGV. V was cut by 0 bases and J by 5 bases, with 14 bases left in between. As DNA, the CDR3 is TGTGCCAGCAGCTTAGATGTTGGCTGGTACCACGAGCAGTACTTC. Translation: CASSLDVGWYHEQYF.

This rearrangement joins TRBV2 to TRBJ2-5; the D call may be TRBD1 or TRBD2 (6 bases each). Trimming took off 3 bases at V and 0 bases at J, with 11 bases between the two ends. Germline values: CDR1 SNHLY, CDR2 FYNNEI. The CDR3 extends over 15 amino acids. Written as DNA, the CDR3 is TGTGCCAGCAGTGACCCGGGGGCCTACCAAGAGACCCAGTACTTC. Translated: CASSDPGAYQETQYF.

This clone was picked up many times. The V call is TRBV10-3, the J call TRBJ1-1; no definite D call. The length of the CDR3 is 12 residues. V dropped 3 bases and J dropped 10 bases, with 12 bases sitting between them. Germline loops: CDR1 ENHRY, CDR2 SYGVKD. The CDR3 protein is CAISDAIGVAFF. The DNA of the CDR3 is TGTGCCATCAGTGACGCCATCGGGGTAGCTTTCTTT.

This chain links TRBV5-5 with TRBJ2-7; perhaps TRBD2 as D (6 bases). Trimming pared 4 bases from V and 0 bases from J, leaving 14 bases between. Germline V gene data show CDR1 as SGHKS and CDR2 as YYEKEE (reference sequence). The CDR3 runs to 15 residues. The CDR3 sequence is CASSGGTSPSYEQYF. The CDR3 nucleotides are TGTGCCAGCAGCGGGGGGACTTCTCCCTCCTACGAGCAGTACTTC. Full variable domain (remainder filled in from reference TRBV5-5 and TRBJ2-7): DAGVTQSPTHLIKTRGQQVTLRCSPISGHKSVSWYQQVLGQGPQFIFQYYEKEERGRGNFPDRFSARQFPNYSSELNVNALLLGDSALYLCASSGGTSPSYEQYFGPGTRLTVT.

Turning to this clone: One junction end does not reproduce the germline sequence, and a read error may be involved. The rearrangement links TRBV7-7 to TRBJ2-7; D uncertain. The CDR3 contains 13 residues. Germline V CDR1 and CDR2: SSHAT, FNYEAQ (reference sequence). This chain's CDR3 is CASSFRPDYEQYF. The CDR3 nucleotides are TGTGCTAGCAGCTTTCGACCGGACTACGAGCAGTACTTC. The whole variable domain, remainder taken from reference TRBV7-7 and TRBJ2-7, is GAGVSQSPRYKVTKRGQDVTLRCDPISSHATLYWYQQALGQGPEFLTYFNYEAQPDKSGLPSDRFSAERPEGSISTLTIQRTEQRDSAMYRCASSFRPDYEQYFGPGTRLTVT.

The gene calls are TRBV6-6 and TRBJ1-1; TRBD1 aligns across 9 bases. CDR3 length: 15 residues. Germline assignment: CDR1 MNHNY and CDR2 SVGAGI (reference sequence). V lost 7 bases to trimming and J lost 5 bases; unmatched junction nucleotides: 11. The CDR3 sequence is CASIRTGTGPTEAFF. The CDR3 DNA follows: TGTGCCAGCATTCGAACCGGGACAGGGCCAACTGAAGCTTTCTTT.

The J gene is TRBJ2-1, the V gene TRBV5-1; 9 nucleotides match TRBD1. The junction had 9 bases not matched to a gene; V was cut back by 4 bases and J by 7 bases. This CDR3 has 15 amino acids. Germline V lookup: CDR1 SGHRS, CDR2 YFSETQ. The CDR3 nucleotides are TGCGCCAGCAGCCACGGGACAGGGAGGGTAAATGAGCAGTTCTTC. Translated, it gives CASSHGTGRVNEQFF.

About this clone: In the same sample, other DNA sequences code for this CDR3. This chain uses TRBV5-1 with TRBJ2-1; D remains unclear. Germline CDR1 and CDR2: SGHRS and YFSETQ. This CDR3 region has 16 residues. Trimming shortened V by 0 bases and J by 0 bases, and 10 bases separated the two germline ends. CDR3: CASSLGSASSYNEQFF. The CDR3 DNA follows: TGCGCCAGCAGCTTGGGGTCTGCCAGCTCCTACAATGAGCAGTTCTTC.

The count of this clone is one. This chain's CDR3 is CASSGQGSEAFF. The CDR3 DNA is TGTGCCAGCTCAGGACAGGGGTCGGAAGCTTTCTTT. The V call is TRBV18, the J call TRBJ1-1; 9 bases agree with TRBD1. Germline trimming cut 5 bases from V and 8 bases from J; bases unmatched to any gene: 3. The CDR3 totals 12 residues. Germline V gene lookup returns CDR1 KGHSH and CDR2 LQKENI. The variable domain in full, with the rest retrieved from reference TRBV18 and TRBJ1-1, is NAGVMQNPRHLVRRRGQEARLRCSPMKGHSHVYWYRQLPEEGLKFMVYLQKENIIDESGMPKERFSAEFPKEGPSILRIQQVVRGDSAAYFCASSGQGSEAFFGQGTRLTVV.

The chain recombines TRBV5-1 with TRBJ2-5; maybe TRBD2 (5 bases). Germline-derived CDR1 and CDR2 are SGHRS and YFSETQ. The CDR3 extends over 15 amino acids. With 0 bases removed from V and 5 bases from J, the gap between germline ends came to 14 bases. The CDR3 region has the DNA TGCGCCAGCAGCTTGGCCGTCAGCGGTGGGGAGACCCAGTACTTC. The encoded protein is CASSLAVSGGETQYF.

This chain joins TRBV19 and TRBJ1-6; a weak D match, TRBD1 (5 bases). The germline V gene has CDR1 LNHDA and CDR2 SQIVND (reference sequence). CDR3 size: 14 residues. Trimming removed 6 bases from V and 7 bases from J, with 13 bases in between. CDR3 nucleotide sequence: TGTGCCAGTAGAGGGGTGACAGTCAATTCACCCCTCCACTTT. Protein: CASRGVTVNSPLHF.

The V call is TRBV28, the J call TRBJ2-5, with TRBD1 matching over 12 bases. CDR1 is MDHEN, CDR2 SYDVKM, per germline. The CDR3 is 16 residues long. V was clipped by 3 bases and J by 5 bases; unmatched bases: 7. DNA for the CDR3: TGTGCCAGCAGTTTCATCCGGGACAGGGGGCGGGAGACCCAGTACTTC. It translates to CASSFIRDRGRETQYF.

The gene calls are TRBV5-6 and TRBJ1-1, with a tentative D call TRBD1 (5 bases). Germline loops: CDR1 SGHDT, CDR2 YYEEEE. Trimming pared 5 bases from V and 4 bases from J, leaving 9 bases between. The CDR3 totals 12 residues. In DNA, the CDR3 is TGTGCCAGCAGGGCAGGGCTCACTGAAGCTTTCTTT. Translation gives CASRAGLTEAFF.

Details on this clone: The identical CDR3 is also encoded by other nucleotide sequences in the sample. The gene calls are TRBV10-3 and TRBJ1-2; 8 bases are a match to TRBD1. Germline CDR1 ENHRY, CDR2 SYGVKD. V shed 3 bases, J shed 8 bases, and the junction held 5 bases outside the gene matches. This CDR3 comprises 13 residues. CDR3 amino acids: CAISELTGAGYTF. CDR3 nucleotides: TGTGCCATCAGTGAACTGACAGGGGCGGGCTACACCTTC.